The 32 T cell receptor beta chains listed next were all sequenced from one sample in a study of T-cell memory formation after mild COVID-19. From the 5' RACE reads, TCRdb called clonotypes with MiXCR, one entry per CDR3 protein. Seen here are 550,000 to 600,000 distinct CDR3 sequences, roughly 17% observed once, and the top ten hold about 7.5%. Sequencing was performed on PBMCs or a T cell subset sorted from them (not recorded which). These receptors came from an adult woman who had mild COVID-19 (a few samples of this study predate the infection). Cell type and time point are not known.

This chain uses TRBV28 with TRBJ2-7, with D unresolved. Germline loops: CDR1 MDHEN, CDR2 SYDVKM. The germline V and J ends were trimmed by 4 bases and 4 bases, with 17 bases remaining between them. CDR3 size: 15 residues. The CDR3 region is CASSSSAGSLYEQYF. In nucleotides, the CDR3 is TGTGCCAGCAGTTCCTCCGCCGGGTCCCTATACGAGCAGTACTTC.

The rearrangement joins TRBV12-3 or TRBV12-4 to TRBJ2-3; no firm D call. This CDR3 has 12 amino acids. Trimming pared 5 bases from V and 4 bases from J, leaving 7 bases between. Here the CDR3 DNA reads TGTGCCAGCAGTGGATTCGCAGATACGCAGTATTTT. Translating it yields CASSGFADTQYF.

The genes are TRBV11-3 and TRBJ2-7, with D unresolved. The length of the CDR3 is 11 residues. The V end was cut by 3 bases, the J end by 7 bases, with 7 bases between. Germline loops: CDR1 SGHNT, CDR2 YENEEA. The CDR3 sequence is CASSFGWEQYF. CDR3 coding DNA: TGTGCCAGCAGCTTCGGGTGGGAGCAGTACTTC.

The chain recombines TRBV3-1 with TRBJ1-4, with unresolved D. V was trimmed by 2 bases and J by 3 bases, leaving 4 bases between them. CDR3 size: 13 residues. CDR1 LGHDT and CDR2 YNNKEL come from the germline V gene (reference sequence). CDR3 sequence: CASSQLANEKLFF. The CDR3 nucleotides read TGTGCCAGCAGCCAACTGGCTAATGAAAAACTGTTTTTT.

The rearrangement links TRBV20-1 to TRBJ2-7; tentative D call: TRBD1 (5 bases). Germline CDR1 is DFQATT and CDR2 is SNEGSKA (reference sequence). CDR3 length: 14 amino acids. V lost 6 bases and J 2 bases, leaving 17 bases between the germline ends. CDR3 region: CSAATGIRTYEQYF. For the CDR3, the DNA is TGCAGTGCCGCAACAGGAATAAGGACCTACGAGCAGTACTTC.

There are many counts of this clonotype. The chain joins TRBV6-5 to TRBJ2-5; TRBD1 matches 7 bases. The ends lost 6 bases at V and 0 bases at J; junction bases unmatched: 10. The CDR3 consists of 16 residues. The germline CDR1 and CDR2 sequences are MNHEY and SVGAGI. CDR3 sequence: CASSPGTDIYQETQYF. The CDR3, as DNA: TGTGCCAGCAGCCCCGGGACAGACATCTACCAAGAGACCCAGTACTTC.

The genes are TRBV18 and TRBJ2-1; D is undetermined. Trimming shortened V by 0 bases and J by 5 bases, and 8 bases separated the two germline ends. Germline values: CDR1 KGHSH, CDR2 LQKENI. The length of the CDR3 is 14 residues. CDR3 residues: CASSPPVLHNEQFF. CDR3 DNA: TGTGCCAGCTCACCACCGGTGCTCCACAATGAGCAGTTCTTC.

This clonotype was counted a few times. The CDR3 DNA reads TGTGCCAGCAGCCGGGCAATCTCTCGGGACTACGAGCAGTACTTC. Protein: CASSRAISRDYEQYF. The chain recombines TRBV7-6 with TRBJ2-7, with D perhaps matching TRBD2 (5 bases). The germline V gene has CDR1 SGHVS and CDR2 FNYEAQ. The CDR3 has 15 amino acids. Trimming shortened V by 5 bases and J by 3 bases, and 17 bases separated the two germline ends. Full variable domain (remainder filled in from reference TRBV7-6 and TRBJ2-7): GAGVSQSPRYKVTKRGQDVALRCDPISGHVSLYWYRQALGQGPEFLTYFNYEAQQDKSGLPNDRFSAERPEGSISTLTIQRTEQRDSAMYRCASSRAISRDYEQYFGPGTRLTVT.

The genes are TRBV5-1 and TRBJ2-1; D not resolved. The CDR3 contains 14 residues. V shed 6 bases and J shed 0 bases, with 10 bases lying between them. Germline V gene sequence: CDR1 SGHRS, CDR2 YFSETQ. The chain's CDR3 is CASMKDPSYNEQFF. CDR3 bases: TGCGCCAGCATGAAGGACCCCTCCTACAATGAGCAGTTCTTC.

This clonotype was recorded a few times. The rearrangement uses TRBV15 and TRBJ2-2; no firm D call. The CDR3 runs to 15 residues. V lost 2 bases to trimming and J lost 7 bases, with 14 bases between them. Germline CDR1 LNHNV, CDR2 YYDKDF (reference sequence). CDR3 sequence (DNA): TGTGCCACCAGCAGATTTCAGGACCCCATCGGGGAGCTGTTTTTT. Its translation is CATSRFQDPIGELFF.

In this sample, this clonotype turned up a few times. This chain links TRBV4-3 with TRBJ2-7; TRBD2 matches at 9 bases. This CDR3 comprises 15 residues. Germline V gene lookup returns CDR1 LGHNA and CDR2 YSLEER. V lost 2 bases, J lost 4 bases, and 6 bases stayed unmatched. The CDR3: CASSQLPREGYEQYF. For the CDR3, the DNA is TGCGCCAGCAGCCAATTGCCGCGGGAGGGGTACGAGCAGTACTTC.

The chain carries TRBV4-1 and TRBJ2-1, with D tentatively TRBD2 (5 bases). The CDR3 has 19 residues. Trimming left V 4 bases short and J 6 bases short, with 28 bases between. Germline CDR1 is MGHRA and CDR2 is YSYEKL. The CDR3 sequence is CASSPSGSKTTRDLNEQFF. The CDR3 DNA reads as TGCGCCAGCAGCCCGTCCGGTAGTAAAACCACCCGGGATCTCAATGAGCAGTTCTTC.

This chain uses TRBV7-9 with TRBJ2-1; D ambiguous. This CDR3 is 15 amino acids long. The V gene's germline CDR1 is SEHNR and CDR2 FQNEAQ (reference sequence). V lost 2 bases to trimming and J lost 0 bases, with 8 bases between them. In DNA, the CDR3 is TGTGCCAGCAGCTTACCGGGTTACTCCTACAATGAGCAGTTCTTC. It is translated as CASSLPGYSYNEQFF.

This clonotype was detected a few times. The chain is built from TRBV7-3 and TRBJ2-3, with 7 bases aligning to TRBD1. V lost 4 bases to trimming and J lost 2 bases; unmatched junction nucleotides: 6. The CDR3 spans 15 residues. CDR1 and CDR2 (germline): SGHTA, FQGTGA. CDR3 bases: TGTGCCAGCAGCTCGCAGGGGGTGCACACAGATACGCAGTATTTT. Its translation: CASSSQGVHTDTQYF.

This clonotype has a handful of counts. This chain uses TRBV6-1 with TRBJ2-3; 8 nucleotides align to TRBD1. Losses at the gene ends were 6 bases for V and 0 bases for J; bases not matched to a gene: 8. CDR1 MNHNS and CDR2 SASEGT come from the germline V gene. This CDR3 region has 16 residues. The CDR3 loop reads CASRRDRGASTDTQYF. In DNA, the CDR3 is TGTGCCAGCAGGCGTGACAGGGGAGCTAGCACAGATACGCAGTATTTT.

The chain has TRBV12-3 or TRBV12-4 and TRBJ2-3; tentative D call: TRBD1 (6 bases). V dropped 3 bases and J dropped 5 bases, with 9 bases sitting between them. The CDR3 contains 13 residues. CDR3 in amino acids: CASSFTGIDTQYF. CDR3 nucleotides: TGTGCCAGCAGTTTCACAGGGATAGATACGCAGTATTTT.

The rearrangement joins TRBV2 to TRBJ2-7; 9 positions match TRBD1. Germline loops: CDR1 SNHLY, CDR2 FYNNEI. Trimming removed 6 bases from V and 3 bases from J; junction bases left unmatched: 9. The CDR3 contains 15 residues. DNA of the CDR3: TGTGCCAGCAGGGGCAGGACAGGGGTCCACTACGAGCAGTACTTC. Encoded protein: CASRGRTGVHYEQYF.

The V gene is TRBV12-3 or TRBV12-4, the J gene TRBJ2-3, with D possibly being TRBD2 (6 bases). Trimming cost V 6 bases and J 0 bases, with 10 bases left between them. The CDR3 is 14 residues long. The CDR3 nucleotides read TGTGCCAGCAGATACGGGACTAGCACAGATACGCAGTATTTT. It codes for CASRYGTSTDTQYF.

This clonotype was found a few times. The chain is built from TRBV2 and TRBJ2-5; D may be TRBD2 (6 bases). Trimming removed 5 bases at V and 5 bases at J, with 15 bases between. The CDR3 consists of 14 residues. The germline gives CDR1 SNHLY, CDR2 FYNNEI. This CDR3 is CASSTGGSWETQYF. The CDR3, as DNA: TGTGCCAGCAGTACAGGAGGGTCGTGGGAGACCCAGTACTTC.

The chain recombines TRBV5-4 with TRBJ1-1; a weak D match, TRBD1 (5 bases). V was trimmed by 0 bases and J by 6 bases, leaving 12 bases between them. This CDR3 is built from 14 residues. The germline CDR1 and CDR2 sequences are SGHNT and YYREEE (reference sequence). CDR3 sequence: CASSLEGRDPEAFF. CDR3 in DNA: TGTGCCAGCAGCTTGGAGGGCAGGGACCCTGAAGCTTTCTTT. The entire variable domain, with the rest obtained from reference TRBV5-4 and TRBJ1-1, is as follows: ETGVTQSPTHLIKTRGQQVTLRCSSQSGHNTVSWYQQALGQGPQFIFQYYREEENGRGNFPPRFSGLQFPNYSSELNVNALELDDSALYLCASSLEGRDPEAFFGQGTRLTVV.

This clonotype turned up a few times. This rearrangement joins TRBV20-1 to TRBJ2-3, with D tentatively TRBD2 (6 bases). CDR1 DFQATT and CDR2 SNEGSKA come from the germline V gene (reference sequence). V dropped 6 bases and J dropped 5 bases, with 21 bases sitting between them. The CDR3 contains 15 residues. The CDR3 DNA sequence: TGCAGTGCCGCCGGCGGGGACTTGCACCTAGATACGCAGTATTTT. Protein product: CSAAGGDLHLDTQYF.

This clonotype was seen more than once but under ten times. The chain employs TRBV5-1 and TRBJ2-1, with 11 bases that match TRBD2. After removal of 4 bases from V and 0 bases from J, the junction contained 6 bases not matched to a gene. In germline, CDR1 is SGHRS, CDR2 YFSETQ. The CDR3 has 17 amino acids. The CDR3 region is CASSPTSGSSSYNEQFF. CDR3 bases: TGCGCCAGCAGCCCTACTAGCGGGAGTTCCTCCTACAATGAGCAGTTCTTC.

CDR3 amino acids: CSVVPGDSYNEQFF. The CDR3 coding sequence is TGCAGCGTTGTACCGGGAGACTCCTACAATGAGCAGTTCTTC. The chain has TRBV29-1 and TRBJ2-1, with D possibly TRBD2 on 6 matching bases. CDR1 SQVTM and CDR2 ANQGSEA come from the germline V gene. Trimming shortened V by 4 bases and J by 0 bases, and 10 bases separated the two germline ends. CDR3 size: 14 residues.

There are a few counts of this clonotype. V gene TRBV10-2 combines with J gene TRBJ2-3; 15 positions agree with TRBD2. Germline trimming cut 6 bases from V and 0 bases from J; bases unmatched to any gene: 13. The CDR3 is 20 amino acids. The germline gives CDR1 WSHSY, CDR2 SAAADI. Written as DNA, the CDR3 is TGCGCCAGCAGACCTCCCCCGGGACTAGCGGGGGGAGCTAGCACAGATACGCAGTATTTT. Its protein product is CASRPPPGLAGGASTDTQYF.

The genes are TRBV27 and TRBJ2-2; no clear D gene. Germline assignment: CDR1 MNHEY and CDR2 SMNVEV (reference sequence). The CDR3 runs 15 residues. V was trimmed by 8 bases and J by 0 bases, leaving 13 bases between them. The CDR3 region has the DNA TGTGCCAGCCGCTATATGGGGTCGAACACCGGGGAGCTGTTTTTT. It specifies CASRYMGSNTGELFF.

This clonotype was recorded a few times. The junction departs from the called germline gene at one end, perhaps through a read error. The chain couples TRBV20-1 to TRBJ2-3; TRBD2 matches 8 bases. In germline, CDR1 is DFQATT, CDR2 SNEGSKA (reference sequence). CDR3 length: 18 amino acids. The CDR3, as DNA: TGCAGTGCTAGTTTCCCGGTTTACGCGGGAGGCCACACAGATACGAAGTATTTT. Translation: CSASFPVYAGGHTDTKYF.

The V gene is TRBV5-1, the J gene TRBJ2-7, with 7 bases matching TRBD1. This CDR3 has 17 amino acids. Trimming took 2 bases from V and 7 from J; bases not matched to a gene: 18. From germline, CDR1 is SGHRS and CDR2 YFSETQ. The CDR3 spells CASSLPHSTGLAWEQYF. The CDR3 DNA follows: TGCGCCAGCAGCTTACCCCATTCGACAGGGTTGGCTTGGGAGCAGTACTTC.

This clonotype was recorded a few times. The CDR3 loop reads CASSPLAGGVWEQFF. CDR3 nucleotide sequence: TGTGCCAGCAGCCCACTGGCGGGAGGCGTCTGGGAGCAGTTCTTC. V and J are TRBV12-3 or TRBV12-4 and TRBJ2-1, with 8 positions matching TRBD2. The V gene end was trimmed by 6 bases and the J gene end by 10 bases; junction bases not matched to a gene: 14. CDR3 length: 15 residues.

In its sample, this clonotype was seen a few times. The CDR3 sequence: CAISDKSGISYNEQFF. DNA for the CDR3: TGTGCCATCAGTGATAAGAGCGGCATCTCCTACAATGAGCAGTTCTTC. The chain combines TRBV10-3 with TRBJ2-1; tentative D call: TRBD2 (5 bases). Trimming pared 3 bases from V and 0 bases from J, leaving 12 bases between. CDR1 is ENHRY, CDR2 SYGVKD, per germline. This CDR3 is 16 amino acids long.

This clonotype was seen more than once but under ten times. The chain couples TRBV7-9 to TRBJ2-1; D might be TRBD1 or TRBD2, each matching 5 bases. This CDR3 contains 17 residues. V lost 5 bases and J 3 bases, leaving 20 bases between the germline ends. Germline V gene sequence: CDR1 SEHNR, CDR2 FQNEAQ (reference sequence). In DNA form, the CDR3 reads TGTGCCAGCAGCGGGCGGGCCCGACAGAGGCACTACAATGAGCAGTTCTTC. Amino acids: CASSGRARQRHYNEQFF.

V and J are TRBV12-3 or TRBV12-4 and TRBJ2-5; tentatively, D is TRBD1 (7 bases). The CDR3 is 14 residues long. Trimming stripped 6 bases from V and 7 bases from J, with 18 bases between. CDR3 sequence (DNA): TGTGCCAGCAGCCAGGGGGGCGAGTGGGGGACCCAGTACTTC. This codes for CASSQGGEWGTQYF.

This clonotype has a handful of counts. This chain joins TRBV7-2 and TRBJ2-1; 11 bases map to TRBD2. Germline V gene lookup returns CDR1 SGHTA and CDR2 FQGNSA. CDR3 size: 16 residues. The V segment lost 1 base and the J segment 9 bases; nucleotides outside the gene matches: 8. CDR3 DNA: TGTGCCAGCAGCTTAGTGCACACTAGCGGGAGAGGTGAGCAGTTCTTC. Translating it yields CASSLVHTSGRGEQFF.